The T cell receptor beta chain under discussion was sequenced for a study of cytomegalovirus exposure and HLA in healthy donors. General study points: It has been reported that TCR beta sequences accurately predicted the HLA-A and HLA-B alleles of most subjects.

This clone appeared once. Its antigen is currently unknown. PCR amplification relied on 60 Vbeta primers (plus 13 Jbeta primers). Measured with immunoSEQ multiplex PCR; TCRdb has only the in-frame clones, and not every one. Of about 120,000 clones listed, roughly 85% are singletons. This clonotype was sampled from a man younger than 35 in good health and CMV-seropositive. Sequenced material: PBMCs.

The CDR3 protein is CASSLDGTSSYNEQFF. In DNA form, the CDR3 reads TGTGCCAGCAGCCTGGACGGAACTAGCTCCTACAATGAGCAGTTCTTC. The chain is built from TRBV5-4 and TRBJ2-1, with D perhaps matching TRBD2 (5 bases). CDR3 length equals 16 residues. V lost 4 bases and J lost 0, with 14 bases in between. The germline V gene encodes CDR1 SGHNT and CDR2 YYREEE (reference sequence).